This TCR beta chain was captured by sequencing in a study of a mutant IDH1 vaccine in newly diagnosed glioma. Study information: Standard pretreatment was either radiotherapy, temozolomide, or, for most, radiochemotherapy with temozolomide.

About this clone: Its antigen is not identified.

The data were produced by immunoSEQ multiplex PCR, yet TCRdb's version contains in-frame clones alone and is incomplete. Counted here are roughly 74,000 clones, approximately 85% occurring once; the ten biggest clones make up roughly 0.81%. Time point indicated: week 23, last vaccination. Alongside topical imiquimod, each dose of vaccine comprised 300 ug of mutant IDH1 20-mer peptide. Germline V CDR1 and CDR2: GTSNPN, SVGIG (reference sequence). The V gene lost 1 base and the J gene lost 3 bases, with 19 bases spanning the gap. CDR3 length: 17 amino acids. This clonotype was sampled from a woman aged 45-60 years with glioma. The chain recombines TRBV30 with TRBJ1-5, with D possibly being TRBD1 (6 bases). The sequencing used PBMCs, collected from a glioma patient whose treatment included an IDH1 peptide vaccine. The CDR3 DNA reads TGTGCCTGGAGTGGAACAGGGACCCTACTATTCAATCAGCCCCAGCATTTT. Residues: CAWSGTGTLLFNQPQHF. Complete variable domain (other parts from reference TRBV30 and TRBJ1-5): SQTIHQWPATLVQPVGSPLSLECTVEGTSNPNLYWYRQAAGRGLQLLFYSVGIGQISSEVPQNLSASRPQDRQFILSSKKLLLSDSGFYLCAWSGTGTLLFNQPQHFGDGTRLSIL.